Detailed here is one T cell receptor beta chain. The data were obtained in a study of blood T cell repertoires in COVID-19. Germline CDR1 reads SGDLS; CDR2 reads YYNGEE. V gave up 0 bases and J gave up 6 bases, with 12 bases separating them. The CDR3 spans 14 residues. Profiled with immunoSEQ multiplex PCR; TCRdb holds only in-frame clones, not every one. In the table there are about 530,000 clones, 85% to 90% of which are singletons. The sequencing sample was made of peripheral blood. This chain connects TRBV9 to TRBJ1-1; maybe TRBD1 (6 bases). The TCR comes from a woman aged 45-60 years with COVID-19, enrolled during active disease. As DNA, the CDR3 is TGTGCCAGCAGCGTAGCTGTACAGGGCCCTGAAGCTTTCTTT. It specifies CASSVAVQGPEAFF.